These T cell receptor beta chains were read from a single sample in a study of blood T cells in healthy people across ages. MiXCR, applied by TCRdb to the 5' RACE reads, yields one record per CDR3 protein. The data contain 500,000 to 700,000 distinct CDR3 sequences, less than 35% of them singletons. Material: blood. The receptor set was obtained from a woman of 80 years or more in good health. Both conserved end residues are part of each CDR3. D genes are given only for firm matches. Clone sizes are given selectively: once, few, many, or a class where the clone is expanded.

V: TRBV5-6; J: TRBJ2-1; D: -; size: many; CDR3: CASSRTAYNEQFF; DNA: TGTGCCAGCAGCCGGACGGCGTACAATGAGCAGTTCTTC
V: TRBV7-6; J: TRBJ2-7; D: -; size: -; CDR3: CASSLGGQSSYNEQYF; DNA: TGTGCCAGCAGCTTAGGCGGGCAGAGCTCCTACAATGAGCAGTACTTC
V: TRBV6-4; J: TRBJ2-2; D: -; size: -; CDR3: CASSPERGDTGELFF; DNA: TGTGCCAGCAGTCCGGAGAGGGGGGACACCGGGGAGCTGTTTTTT
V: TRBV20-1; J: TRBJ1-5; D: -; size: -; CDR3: CSAGGEDQPQHF; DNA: TGCAGTGCTGGAGGGGAGGACCAGCCCCAGCATTTT
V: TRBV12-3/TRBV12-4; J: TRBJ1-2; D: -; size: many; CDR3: CASSGGSVYGYTF; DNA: TGTGCCAGCAGCGGCGGGTCTGTGTATGGCTACACCTTC
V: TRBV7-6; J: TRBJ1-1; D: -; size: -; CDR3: CASSLDPTVNTEAFF; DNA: TGTGCCAGCAGCCTGGATCCCACGGTGAACACTGAAGCTTTCTTT
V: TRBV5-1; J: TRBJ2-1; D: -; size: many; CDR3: CASSSWGPGGLAIDEQFF; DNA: TGCGCCAGCAGCTCCTGGGGACCAGGGGGGCTGGCGATCGATGAGCAGTTCTTC
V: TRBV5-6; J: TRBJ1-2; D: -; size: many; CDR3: CASSLVHSGGSSYTF; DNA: TGTGCCAGCAGCTTGGTGCACAGTGGGGGATCTAGCTACACCTTC
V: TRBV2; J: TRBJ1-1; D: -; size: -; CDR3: CASSWDAGRFTEAFF; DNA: TGTGCCAGCAGCTGGGACGCAGGAAGGTTCACTGAAGCTTTCTTT
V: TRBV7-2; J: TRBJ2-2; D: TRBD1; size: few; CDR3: CASSFSIRTGANTGELFF; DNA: TGTGCCAGCAGCTTTTCTATTCGGACAGGAGCAAACACCGGGGAGCTGTTTTTT
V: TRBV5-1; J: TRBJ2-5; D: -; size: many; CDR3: CASSLAGRKETQYF; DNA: TGCGCCAGCAGCTTGGCCGGGAGAAAGGAGACCCAGTACTTC
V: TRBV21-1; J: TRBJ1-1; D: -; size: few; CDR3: CASREGAEAFF; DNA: TGTGCCAGCAGGGAGGGGGCTGAAGCTTTCTTT
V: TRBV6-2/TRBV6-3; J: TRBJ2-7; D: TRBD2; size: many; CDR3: CASRGAGAYEQYF; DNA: TGTGCCAGCCGAGGAGCGGGGGCCTACGAGCAGTACTTC
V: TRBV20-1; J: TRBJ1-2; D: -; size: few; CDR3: CSAREPGIRGNGYTF; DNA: TGCAGTGCTAGAGAACCCGGGATCAGGGGCAATGGCTACACCTTC
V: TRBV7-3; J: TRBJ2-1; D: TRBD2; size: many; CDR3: CASSSSGYYNEQFF; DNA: TGTGCCAGCAGTTCTAGCGGGTACTACAATGAGCAGTTCTTC
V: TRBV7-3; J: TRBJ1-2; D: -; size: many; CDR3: CASSLTTSAGGYTF; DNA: TGTGCCAGCAGCTTAACTACGTCGGCAGGAGGCTACACCTTC
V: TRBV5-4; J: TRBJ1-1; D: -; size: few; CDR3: CASSTGFGVNTEAFF; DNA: TGTGCCAGCAGCACCGGATTCGGGGTTAACACTGAAGCTTTCTTT
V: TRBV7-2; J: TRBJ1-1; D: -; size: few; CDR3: CASSPPASNTEAFF; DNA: TGTGCCAGCAGCCCCCCGGCCAGCAACACTGAAGCTTTCTTT
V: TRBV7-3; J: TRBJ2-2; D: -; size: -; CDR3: CASSLTPTSATGELFF; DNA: TGTGCCAGCAGCTTAACGCCAACCTCGGCCACCGGGGAGCTGTTTTTT
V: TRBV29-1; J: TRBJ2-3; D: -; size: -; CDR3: CSGLTEGHTQYF; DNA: TGCAGCGGGCTTACAGAAGGGCATACGCAGTATTTT
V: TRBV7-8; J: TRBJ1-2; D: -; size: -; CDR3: CASSSESNGHGYTF; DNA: TGTGCCAGCAGCTCCGAGTCGAATGGGCATGGCTACACCTTC
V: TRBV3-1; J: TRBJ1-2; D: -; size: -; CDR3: CASRPGPNYGYTF; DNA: TGTGCCAGCCGTCCGGGACCTAACTATGGCTACACCTTC
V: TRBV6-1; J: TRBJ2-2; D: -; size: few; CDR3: CAAPSRPNTGELFF; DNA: TGTGCCGCGCCTTCACGACCGAACACCGGGGAGCTGTTTTTT
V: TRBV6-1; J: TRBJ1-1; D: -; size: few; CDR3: CASNPGRTTEAFF; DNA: TGTGCCAGCAACCCTGGCAGGACCACTGAAGCTTTCTTT
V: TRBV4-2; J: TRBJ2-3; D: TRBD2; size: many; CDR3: CASSPLAGKDTQYF; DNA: TGTGCCAGCAGCCCTCTAGCGGGGAAGGATACGCAGTATTTT
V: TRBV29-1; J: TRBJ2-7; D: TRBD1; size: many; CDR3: CSVESRTGASREQYF; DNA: TGCAGCGTTGAATCCCGGACAGGGGCGTCGAGGGAGCAGTACTTC
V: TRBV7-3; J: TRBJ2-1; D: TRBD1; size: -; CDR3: CASSITRGNEQFF; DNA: TGTGCCAGCAGCATTACCAGGGGGAATGAGCAGTTCTTC
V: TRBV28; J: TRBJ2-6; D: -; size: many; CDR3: CASSGLAGANVLTF; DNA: TGTGCCAGCAGTGGGCTAGCTGGGGCCAACGTCCTGACTTTC
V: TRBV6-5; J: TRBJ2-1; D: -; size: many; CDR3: CATRRRGGLNEQFF; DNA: TGTGCCACCAGACGGAGGGGGGGCCTCAATGAGCAGTTCTTC
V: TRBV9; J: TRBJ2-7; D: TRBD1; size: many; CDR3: CASSFGTGGAYEQYF; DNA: TGTGCCAGCAGCTTTGGGACAGGGGGCGCCTACGAGCAGTACTTC
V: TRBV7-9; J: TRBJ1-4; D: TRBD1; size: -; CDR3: CASSKWTGRDEKLFF; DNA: TGTGCCAGCAGCAAATGGACAGGGAGGGATGAAAAACTGTTTTTT
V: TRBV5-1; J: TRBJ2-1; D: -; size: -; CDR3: CASSFNDPSYNEQFF; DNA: TGCGCCAGCAGCTTCAACGATCCCTCCTACAATGAGCAGTTCTTC
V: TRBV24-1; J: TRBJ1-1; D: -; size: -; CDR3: CATSASDREAFF; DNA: TGTGCCACCAGTGCCTCAGACAGGGAAGCTTTCTTT
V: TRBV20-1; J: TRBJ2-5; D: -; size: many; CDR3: CSGDIRLETQYF; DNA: TGCAGTGGGGACATTCGGTTAGAGACCCAGTACTTC
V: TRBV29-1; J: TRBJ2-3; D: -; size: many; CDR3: CSVAAGSTDTQYF; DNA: TGCAGCGTTGCCGCGGGTTCCACAGATACGCAGTATTTT
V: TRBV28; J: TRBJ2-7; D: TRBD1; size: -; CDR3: CASSSPDRGVSYEQYF; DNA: TGTGCCAGCAGTTCACCGGACAGGGGGGTCTCCTACGAGCAGTACTTC
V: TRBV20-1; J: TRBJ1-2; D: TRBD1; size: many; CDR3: CSARRDSGPGSYGYTF; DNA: TGCAGTGCCCGCCGGGACAGCGGGCCCGGTAGCTATGGCTACACCTTC
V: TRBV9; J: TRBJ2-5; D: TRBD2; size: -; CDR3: CASSPGGANQETQYF; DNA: TGTGCCAGCAGCCCCGGGGGGGCGAACCAAGAGACCCAGTACTTC
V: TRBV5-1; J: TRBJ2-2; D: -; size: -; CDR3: CASSPQRANTGELFF; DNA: TGCGCCAGCAGCCCTCAAAGGGCGAACACCGGGGAGCTGTTTTTT
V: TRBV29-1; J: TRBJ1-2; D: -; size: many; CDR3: CSVEQNYGYTF; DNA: TGCAGCGTTGAACAGAACTATGGCTACACCTTC
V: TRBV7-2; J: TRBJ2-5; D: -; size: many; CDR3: CASSLAGKKTQYF; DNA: TGTGCCAGCAGCTTGGCGGGGAAAAAGACCCAGTACTTC
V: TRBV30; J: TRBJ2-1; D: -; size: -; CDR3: CAWSGGHRTYNEQFF; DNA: TGTGCCTGGAGTGGGGGACACCGAACCTACAATGAGCAGTTCTTC
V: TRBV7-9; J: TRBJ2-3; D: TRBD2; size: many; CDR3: CASSLLQRGGSDTQYF; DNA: TGTGCCAGCAGCCTCTTACAGCGGGGGGGTTCAGATACGCAGTATTTT
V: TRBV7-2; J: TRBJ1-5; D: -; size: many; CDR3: CASSLAGGGAPQHF; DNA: TGTGCCAGCAGCTTAGCGGGGGGGGGAGCGCCCCAGCATTTT
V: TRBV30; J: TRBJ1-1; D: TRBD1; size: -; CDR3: CAWRRTGNTEAFF; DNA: TGTGCCTGGAGAAGGACAGGGAACACTGAAGCTTTCTTT
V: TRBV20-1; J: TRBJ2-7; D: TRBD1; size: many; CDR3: CSAREGQGAWEQYF; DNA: TGCAGTGCTAGAGAAGGACAGGGGGCTTGGGAGCAGTACTTC
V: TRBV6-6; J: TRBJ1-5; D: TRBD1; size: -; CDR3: CASRSQGAWQPQHF; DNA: TGTGCCAGCAGATCACAGGGGGCATGGCAGCCCCAGCATTTT
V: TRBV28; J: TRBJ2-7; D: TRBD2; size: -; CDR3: CASSPLTSGGSYEQYF; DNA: TGTGCCAGCAGCCCTCTGACTAGCGGGGGATCCTACGAGCAGTACTTC
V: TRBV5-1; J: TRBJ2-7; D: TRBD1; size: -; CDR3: CASSFDRAIYEQYF; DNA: TGCGCCAGCAGCTTCGACAGGGCGATCTACGAGCAGTACTTC
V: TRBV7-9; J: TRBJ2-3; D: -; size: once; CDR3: CASSRARLSTDTQYF; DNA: TGTGCCAGCAGCAGGGCGAGACTTAGCACAGATACGCAGTATTTT
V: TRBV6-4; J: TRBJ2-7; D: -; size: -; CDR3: CASSESGLYYEQYF; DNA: TGTGCCAGCAGTGAGTCAGGTCTATACTACGAGCAGTACTTC
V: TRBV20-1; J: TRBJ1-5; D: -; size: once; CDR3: CSASGAEEDDQPQHF; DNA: TGCAGTGCTAGTGGGGCCGAAGAGGATGATCAGCCCCAGCATTTT
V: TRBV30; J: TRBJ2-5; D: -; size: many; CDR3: CAWSFIGETQYF; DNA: TGTGCCTGGAGTTTCATCGGAGAGACCCAGTACTTC
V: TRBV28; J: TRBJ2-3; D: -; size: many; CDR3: CASSVGPRLTDTQYF; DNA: TGTGCCAGCAGCGTCGGGCCAAGATTAACAGATACGCAGTATTTT
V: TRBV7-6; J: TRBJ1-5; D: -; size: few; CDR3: CASSLGDTRNQPQHF; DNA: TGTGCCAGCAGCTTAGGGGACACTCGCAATCAGCCCCAGCATTTT
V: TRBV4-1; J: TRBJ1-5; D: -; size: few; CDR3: CASSQDRGGGQPQHF; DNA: TGCGCCAGCAGCCAAGATAGGGGGGGTGGTCAGCCCCAGCATTTT
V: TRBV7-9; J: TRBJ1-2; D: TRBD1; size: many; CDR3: CASSQQGQSYGYTF; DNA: TGTGCCAGCAGCCAGCAGGGACAGAGCTATGGCTACACCTTC
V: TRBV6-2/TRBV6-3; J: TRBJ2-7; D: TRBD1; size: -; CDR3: CASTNPGQGRHEQYF; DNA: TGTGCCAGCACCAACCCCGGACAGGGGAGACACGAGCAGTACTTC
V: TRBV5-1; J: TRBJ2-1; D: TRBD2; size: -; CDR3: CASSLSGLAAYNEQFF; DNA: TGCGCCAGCAGCTTATCGGGACTAGCGGCTTACAATGAGCAGTTCTTC